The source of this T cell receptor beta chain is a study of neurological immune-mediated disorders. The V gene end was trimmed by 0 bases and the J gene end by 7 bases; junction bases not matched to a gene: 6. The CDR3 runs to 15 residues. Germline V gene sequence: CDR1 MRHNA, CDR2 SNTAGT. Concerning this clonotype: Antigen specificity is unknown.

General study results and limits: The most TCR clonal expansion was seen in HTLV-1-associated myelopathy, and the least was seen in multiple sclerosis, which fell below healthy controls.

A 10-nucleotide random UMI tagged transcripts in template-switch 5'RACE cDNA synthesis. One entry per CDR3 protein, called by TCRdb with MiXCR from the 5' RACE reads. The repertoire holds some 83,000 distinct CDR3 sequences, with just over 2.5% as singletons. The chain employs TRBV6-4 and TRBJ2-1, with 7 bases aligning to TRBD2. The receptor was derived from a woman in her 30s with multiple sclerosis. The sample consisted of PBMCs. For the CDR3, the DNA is TGTGCCAGCAGTGACTCTGCGGGAGTCTTGAATGAGCAGTTCTTC. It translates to CASSDSAGVLNEQFF.